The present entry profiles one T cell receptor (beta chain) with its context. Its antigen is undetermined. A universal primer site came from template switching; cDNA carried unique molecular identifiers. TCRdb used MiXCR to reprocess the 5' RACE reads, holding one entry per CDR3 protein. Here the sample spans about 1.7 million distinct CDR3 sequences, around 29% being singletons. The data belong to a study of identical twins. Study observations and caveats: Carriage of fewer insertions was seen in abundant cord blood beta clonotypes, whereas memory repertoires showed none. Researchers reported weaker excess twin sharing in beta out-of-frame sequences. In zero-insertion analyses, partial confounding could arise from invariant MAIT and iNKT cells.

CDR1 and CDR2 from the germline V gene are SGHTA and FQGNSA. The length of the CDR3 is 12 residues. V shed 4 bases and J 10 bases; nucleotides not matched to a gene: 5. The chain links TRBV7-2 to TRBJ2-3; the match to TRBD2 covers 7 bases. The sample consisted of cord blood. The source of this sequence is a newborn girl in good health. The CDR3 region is CASSSYGGAQYF. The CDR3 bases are TGTGCCAGCAGCTCCTATGGGGGGGCGCAGTATTTT.